These T cell receptor beta chains were read from a single sample in a study of OX40 agonist ivuxolimab in advanced cancers. Produced via immunoSEQ multiplex PCR; TCRdb's table is partial and in-frame only. The data hold around 100,000 clones, with about 90% observed a single time. This material consisted of CD4+ or CD8+ T cells sorted from blood, taken in a trial of the OX40 agonist ivuxolimab. Source of these receptors: an adult with an advanced solid tumor such as melanoma, head and neck, liver or kidney cancer. CDR3s include the opening cysteine and the closing phenylalanine or tryptophan. D genes are given only for firm matches.

j_call d_call v_call cdr3_aa cdr3_nt
TRBJ2-1 TRBD2 TRBV7-9 CASSFSGGNNEQFF TGTGCCAGCAGCTTTAGCGGGGGCAACAATGAGCAGTTCTTC
TRBJ2-7 . TRBV15 CATSREPDGPYEQYF TGTGCCACCAGCAGAGAACCGGACGGGCCCTACGAGCAGTACTTC
TRBJ1-3 . TRBV4-1 CASSQKGDTVGNTIYF TGCGCCAGCAGCCAGAAAGGGGACACTGTTGGAAACACCATATATTTT
TRBJ1-2 . TRBV30 CAWRRGYGYTF TGTGCCTGGAGACGGGGCTATGGCTACACCTTC
TRBJ1-1 TRBD1 TRBV6-5 CASSMPGGNPEAFF TGTGCCAGCAGTATGCCAGGGGGCAATCCTGAAGCTTTCTTT
TRBJ2-5 . TRBV11-2 CASSFNGVQETQYF TGTGCCAGCAGCTTTAATGGGGTACAAGAGACCCAGTACTTC
TRBJ1-5 . TRBV19 CASSIRSGPNQPQHF TGTGCCAGTAGTATACGGTCAGGGCCGAATCAGCCCCAGCATTTT
TRBJ2-1 . TRBV7-2 CASSLLVAYEQFF TGTGCCAGCAGCTTACTTGTTGCCTATGAGCAGTTCTTC
TRBJ2-3 TRBD2 TRBV15 CATSRDTSGGYTQYF TGTGCCACCAGCAGAGATACTAGCGGGGGTTATACGCAGTATTTT
TRBJ2-5 TRBD1 TRBV27 CASSEGQGRIKTQYF TGTGCCAGCAGTGAGGGACAGGGTCGAATAAAGACCCAGTACTTC
TRBJ2-3 TRBD2 TRBV4-1 CASSQDELAKSDTQYF TGCGCCAGCAGCCAAGATGAACTAGCGAAATCAGATACGCAGTATTTT